This section outlines one TCR beta chain sequence together with its context. The sample is drawn from a study of blood T cell repertoires in COVID-19. The overall study: The study drew acute and convalescent COVID-19 samples from the United States, Italy and Spain.

The repertoire was sequenced with immunoSEQ multiplex PCR; TCRdb's copy has only in-frame clones and lacks some. The repertoire holds fewer than 150,000 clones, with approximately 77% as singletons. Trimming took off 4 bases at V and 2 bases at J, with 21 bases between the two ends. The V gene's germline CDR1 is SGHDT and CDR2 YYEEEE. The CDR3 contains 18 residues. The chain employs TRBV5-6 and TRBJ2-2; a possible D gene is TRBD2 (6 bases). Sequenced material: peripheral blood. This clonotype was obtained from a man at least 80 years old with acute or convalescent COVID-19. The CDR3 sequence: CASSPRRGSLGNTGELFF. The CDR3 bases are TGTGCCAGCAGCCCCAGGCGGGGTTCCTTGGGAAACACCGGGGAGCTGTTTTTT. The full variable domain, in which reference TRBV5-6 and TRBJ2-2 provide the parts outside the CDR3, is DAGVTQSPTHLIKTRGQQVTLRCSPKSGHDTVSWYQQALGQGPQFIFQYYEEEERQRGNFPDRFSGHQFPNYSSELNVNALLLGDSALYLCASSPRRGSLGNTGELFFGEGSRLTVL.